Below, 17 T cell receptor beta chains from the same sample are listed, as sequenced in a study of T cells in localized non-small cell lung cancer. Produced via immunoSEQ multiplex PCR; TCRdb's table is partial and in-frame only. The sample lists 130,000 or so clones, around 89% seen once, with 1.7% in the top ten. The material sequenced was peripheral blood, taken before any cancer treatment. These receptors all come from a female donor at least 60 years old with stage I lung adenocarcinoma.

The V and J genes are TRBV19 and TRBJ2-3; a possible D gene is TRBD1 (5 bases). This CDR3 spans 14 amino acids. Per the germline V gene, CDR1 is LNHDA and CDR2 is SQIVND (reference sequence). Trimming cost V 7 bases and J 0 bases, with 11 bases left between them. In DNA, the CDR3 is TGTGCCAGTAAGGAGCAGGGAAGCACAGATACGCAGTATTTT. Its translation is CASKEQGSTDTQYF.

This clone was recorded only once. This rearrangement joins TRBV7-9 to TRBJ2-5; 9 positions match TRBD1. The last part of the DNA fits TRBJ2-7 better; the J call may be wrong. The CDR3 totals 15 residues. Germline-derived CDR1 and CDR2 are SEHNR and FQNEAQ (reference sequence). The DNA of the CDR3 is TGTGCCAGCAGCTTCGTGGGACAGGGTTTCGACGAGCAGTACTTC. Translated, it gives CASSFVGQGFDEQYF.

V gene TRBV19 combines with J gene TRBJ2-1; D unresolved. The CDR3 consists of 12 residues. CDR1 LNHDA and CDR2 SQIVND come from the germline V gene (reference sequence). The V end was cut by 7 bases, the J end by 4 bases, with 8 bases between. CDR3 DNA: TGTGCCAGTATAACGCCTTACAATGAGCAGTTCTTC. This sequence encodes CASITPYNEQFF.

The chain has TRBV4-2 and TRBJ2-1, with TRBD2 identical over 9 bases. The J segment lost 7 bases and the V segment lost 2 bases, leaving 9 bases of the junction unmatched. The CDR3 consists of 16 residues. Germline V gene sequence: CDR1 LGHNA, CDR2 YNFKEQ. The CDR3 DNA is TGTGCCAGCAGCCAACCTCTAGCGGGAAAGTCGAATGAGCAGTTCTTC. This translates into CASSQPLAGKSNEQFF.

The CDR3 spells CASSPTGVYGYTF. Here the CDR3 DNA reads TGTGCCAGCAGCCCAACAGGAGTCTATGGCTACACCTTC. J is TRBJ1-2 and V is TRBV11-2; a possible D gene is TRBD1 (5 bases). The CDR3 spans 13 residues. Germline V gene data show CDR1 as SGHAT and CDR2 as FQNNGV. V was trimmed by 5 bases and J by 4 bases, leaving 11 bases between them.

This clone was counted only a few times. The CDR3: CATSRGQGMGNEQFF. CDR3 bases: TGTGCCACCAGCAGAGGACAGGGGATGGGTAATGAGCAGTTCTTC. The rearrangement links TRBV15 to TRBJ2-1; the match to TRBD1 covers 8 bases. Germline trimming cut 1 base from V and 7 bases from J; bases unmatched to any gene: 6. Germline assignment: CDR1 LNHNV and CDR2 YYDKDF (reference sequence). The CDR3 loop spans 15 amino acids.

The CDR3 here is CASSSDSYGYTF. The DNA for the CDR3 is TGTGCCAGCAGCTCGGACAGCTATGGCTACACCTTC. The chain couples TRBV7-6 to TRBJ1-2; TRBD1 is a possible D gene (6 bases). Trimming took off 4 bases at V and 4 bases at J, with 7 bases between the two ends. The CDR3 extends over 12 amino acids. CDR1 SGHVS and CDR2 FNYEAQ come from the germline V gene.

The chain recombines TRBV28 with TRBJ2-3, with no clear D. This CDR3 comprises 13 residues. Trimming left V 6 bases short and J 0 bases short, with 7 bases between. Germline-derived CDR1 and CDR2 are MDHEN and SYDVKM. The CDR3 DNA reads TGTGCCAGCAGAGTGGACAGCACAGATACGCAGTATTTT. It codes for CASRVDSTDTQYF.

The V gene is TRBV7-2, the J gene TRBJ1-2; D is perhaps TRBD1 (6 bases). Germline-derived CDR1 and CDR2 are SGHTA and FQGNSA. The CDR3 spans 13 residues. V lost 11 bases, J lost 2 bases, and 15 bases lay in between. CDR3 sequence (DNA): TGTGCCGGAATCGTTGACAGGAACTATGGCTACACCTTC. As protein: CAGIVDRNYGYTF.

A single count supports this clone. The chain joins TRBV2 to TRBJ2-3; D possibly corresponds to TRBD1 (6 bases). CDR3 length: 15 amino acids. V was cut by 6 bases and J by 6 bases, with 19 bases left in between. Germline CDR1 and CDR2: SNHLY and FYNNEI. This chain's CDR3 is CASRDTGLAGDTQYF. DNA for the CDR3: TGTGCCAGCAGAGATACAGGGCTAGCCGGGGATACGCAGTATTTT. The complete variable domain, with remaining parts taken from reference TRBV2 and TRBJ2-3, reads EPEVTQTPSHQVTQMGQEVILRCVPISNHLYFYWYRQILGQKVEFLVSFYNNEISEKSEIFDDQFSVERPDGSNFTLKIRSTKLEDSAMYFCASRDTGLAGDTQYFGPGTRLTVL.

The V call is TRBV5-8, the J call TRBJ1-1; D remains ambiguous. Trimming shortened V by 1 base and J by 1 base, and 14 bases separated the two germline ends. The length of the CDR3 is 16 residues. In germline, CDR1 is SGHTS, CDR2 YDEGEE. CDR3 amino acids: CASSLRNPRANTEAFF. The CDR3 DNA sequence: TGTGCCAGCAGCTTGAGGAATCCACGGGCGAACACTGAAGCTTTCTTT. Complete variable domain (other parts from reference TRBV5-8 and TRBJ1-1): EAGVTQSPTHLIKTRGQQATLRCSPISGHTSVYWYQQALGLGLQFLLWYDEGEERNRGNFPPRFSGRQFPNYSSELNVNALELEDSALYLCASSLRNPRANTEAFFGQGTRLTVV.

V and J are TRBV7-6 and TRBJ2-5; TRBD1 aligns across 10 bases. Gene TRBJ2-7 matches the end of the DNA better, so the J call may be wrong. This CDR3 has 14 residues. Germline assignment: CDR1 SGHVS and CDR2 FNYEAQ. The CDR3 DNA is TGTGCCAGCAGCATCCGGGACAGGGGCTACGAGCAGTACTTC. As protein: CASSIRDRGYEQYF.

This chain joins TRBV5-4 and TRBJ2-1; 14 bases are a match to TRBD2. The V segment lost 1 base and the J segment 15 bases; nucleotides outside the gene matches: 9. Germline V CDR1 and CDR2: SGHNT, YYREEE (reference sequence). The CDR3 runs to 15 residues. CDR3 DNA: TGTGCCAGCAGCTTGTCGGCGACTAGCGGGAGGGAGTGGTTCTTC. Translating gives CASSLSATSGREWFF.

This rearrangement joins TRBV28 to TRBJ2-6; tentative D call: TRBD1 (5 bases). This CDR3 contains 17 residues. V lost 5 bases to trimming and J lost 0 bases, with 14 bases between them. Per the germline V gene, CDR1 is MDHEN and CDR2 is SYDVKM. The CDR3: CASSRQGVPSGANVLTF. CDR3 DNA: TGTGCCAGCAGTCGCCAGGGCGTACCCTCTGGGGCCAACGTCCTGACTTTC.

DNA for the CDR3: TGTGCCAGCAGTTTCGGGCAGACCTACGAGCAGTACTTC. Protein sequence: CASSFGQTYEQYF. V and J are TRBV27 and TRBJ2-7; D is uncertain. CDR1 is MNHEY, CDR2 SMNVEV, per germline (reference sequence). The CDR3 runs 13 residues. V was cut by 3 bases and J by 2 bases, with 8 bases left in between.

The table lists this clone with a count of one. The genes are TRBV28 and TRBJ1-2; D perhaps matches TRBD1 (5 bases). The CDR3 length is 14 residues. V lost 3 bases and J 6 bases, leaving 14 bases between the germline ends. Per the germline V gene, CDR1 is MDHEN and CDR2 is SYDVKM. The DNA of the CDR3 is TGTGCCAGCAGTTTTGGGGGGGAAGGGGATGGCTACACCTTC. This translates into CASSFGGEGDGYTF.

The chain joins TRBV2 to TRBJ1-5; D is possibly TRBD1 (5 bases). Per the germline V gene, CDR1 is SNHLY and CDR2 is FYNNEI. V was clipped by 5 bases and J by 1 base, with 6 bases between them. This CDR3 has 13 amino acids. DNA of the CDR3: TGTGCCAGCAGTAGACAGAGCAATCAGCCCCAGCATTTT. Translating it yields CASSRQSNQPQHF. Looking up the rest from reference TRBV2 and TRBJ1-5 gives the full variable domain: EPEVTQTPSHQVTQMGQEVILRCVPISNHLYFYWYRQILGQKVEFLVSFYNNEISEKSEIFDDQFSVERPDGSNFTLKIRSTKLEDSAMYFCASSRQSNQPQHFGDGTRLSIL.